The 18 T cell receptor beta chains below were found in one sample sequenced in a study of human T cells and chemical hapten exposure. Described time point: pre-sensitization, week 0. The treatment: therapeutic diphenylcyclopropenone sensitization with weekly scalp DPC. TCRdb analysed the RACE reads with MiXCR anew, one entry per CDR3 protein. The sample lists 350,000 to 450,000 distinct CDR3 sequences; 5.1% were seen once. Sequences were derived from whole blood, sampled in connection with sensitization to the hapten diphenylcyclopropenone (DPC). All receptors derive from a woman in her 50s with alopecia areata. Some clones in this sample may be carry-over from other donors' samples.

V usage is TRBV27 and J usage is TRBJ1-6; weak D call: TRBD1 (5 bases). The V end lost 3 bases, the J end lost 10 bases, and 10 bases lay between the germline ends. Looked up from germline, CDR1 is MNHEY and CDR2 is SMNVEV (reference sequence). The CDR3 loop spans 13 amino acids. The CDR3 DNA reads TGTGCCAGCAGTTTGGGGGGAAGCTCACCCCTCCACTTT. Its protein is CASSLGGSSPLHF.

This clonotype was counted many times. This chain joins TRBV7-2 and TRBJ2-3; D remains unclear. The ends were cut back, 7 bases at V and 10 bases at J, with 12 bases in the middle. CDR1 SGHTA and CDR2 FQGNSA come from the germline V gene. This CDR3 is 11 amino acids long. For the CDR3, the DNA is TGTGCCAGCATGAACGAGCCACCGCAGTATTTT. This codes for CASMNEPPQYF.

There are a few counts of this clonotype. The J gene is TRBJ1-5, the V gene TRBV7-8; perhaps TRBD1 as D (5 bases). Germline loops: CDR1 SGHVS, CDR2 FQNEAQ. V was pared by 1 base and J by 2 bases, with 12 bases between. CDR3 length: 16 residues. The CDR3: CASSLEGGRGNQPQHF. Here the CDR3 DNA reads TGTGCCAGCAGCTTAGAAGGCGGCAGGGGCAATCAGCCCCAGCATTTT.

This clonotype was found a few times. CDR3 in amino acids: CASSLSRGGGETQYF. The CDR3, as DNA: TGTGCCAGCAGCTTATCCAGGGGCGGAGGAGAGACCCAGTACTTC. The chain combines TRBV7-2 with TRBJ2-5; possible D gene TRBD1, 6 bases. CDR3 length equals 15 residues. From germline, CDR1 is SGHTA and CDR2 FQGNSA. The V end lost 2 bases, the J end lost 4 bases, and 14 bases lay between the germline ends.

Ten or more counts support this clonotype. For the CDR3, the DNA is TGTGCCAGCAGCGTAGGCAGTGGCACTGAAGCTTTCTTT. Translated: CASSVGSGTEAFF. V gene TRBV9 combines with J gene TRBJ1-1, with D unresolved. This CDR3 region has 13 residues. Trimming took off 0 bases at V and 4 bases at J, with 7 bases between the two ends. In germline, CDR1 is SGDLS, CDR2 YYNGEE.

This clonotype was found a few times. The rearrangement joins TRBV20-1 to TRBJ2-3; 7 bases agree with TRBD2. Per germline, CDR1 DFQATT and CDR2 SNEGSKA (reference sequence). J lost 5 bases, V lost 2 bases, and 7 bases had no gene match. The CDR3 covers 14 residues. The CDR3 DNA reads TGCAGTGCTAGATGGAGCGGGATGGGAGATACGCAGTATTTT. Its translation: CSARWSGMGDTQYF.

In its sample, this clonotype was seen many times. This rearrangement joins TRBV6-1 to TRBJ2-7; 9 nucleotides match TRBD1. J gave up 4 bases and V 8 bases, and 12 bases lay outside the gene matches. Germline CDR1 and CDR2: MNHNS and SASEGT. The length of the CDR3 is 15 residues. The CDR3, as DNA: TGTGCCAGCCAAACGAACAGGGGGCGCGGATACGAGCAGTACTTC. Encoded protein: CASQTNRGRGYEQYF.

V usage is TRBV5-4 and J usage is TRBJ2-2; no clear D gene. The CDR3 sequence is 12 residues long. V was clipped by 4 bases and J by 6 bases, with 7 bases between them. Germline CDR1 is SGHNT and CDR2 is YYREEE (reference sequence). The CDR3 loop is CASSPVSGELFF. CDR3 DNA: TGTGCCAGCAGCCCAGTCTCCGGGGAGCTGTTTTTT.

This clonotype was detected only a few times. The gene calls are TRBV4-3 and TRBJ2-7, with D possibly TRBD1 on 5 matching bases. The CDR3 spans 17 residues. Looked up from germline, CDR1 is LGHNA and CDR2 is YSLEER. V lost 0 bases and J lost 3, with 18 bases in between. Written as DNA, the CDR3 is TGCGCCAGCAGCCAAGATAGTAATCCAGGGATATACTACGAGCAGTACTTC. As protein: CASSQDSNPGIYYEQYF.

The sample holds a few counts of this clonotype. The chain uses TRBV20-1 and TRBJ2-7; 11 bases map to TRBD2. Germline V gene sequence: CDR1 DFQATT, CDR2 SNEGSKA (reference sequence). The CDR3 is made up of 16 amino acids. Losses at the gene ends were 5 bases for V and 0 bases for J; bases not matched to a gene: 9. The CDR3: CSAQPRLAGSSYEQYF. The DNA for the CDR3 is TGCAGTGCTCAACCTCGACTAGCGGGGAGCTCCTACGAGCAGTACTTC.

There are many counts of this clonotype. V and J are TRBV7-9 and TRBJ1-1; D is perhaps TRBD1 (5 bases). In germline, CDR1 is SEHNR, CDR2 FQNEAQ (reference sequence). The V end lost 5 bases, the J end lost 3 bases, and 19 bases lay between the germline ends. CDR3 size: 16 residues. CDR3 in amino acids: CASSPARGTGDTEAFF. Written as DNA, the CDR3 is TGTGCCAGCAGCCCCGCCCGGGGCACAGGTGACACTGAAGCTTTCTTT.

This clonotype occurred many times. Written as DNA, the CDR3 is TGTGCCAGCAGTTACTCAGTGGGGGGGCCAGAGCAGTACTTC. Its translation: CASSYSVGGPEQYF. J is TRBJ2-7 and V is TRBV6-5, with D perhaps TRBD2 (7 bases). Germline V CDR1 and CDR2: MNHEY, SVGAGI. V gave up 0 bases and J gave up 7 bases, with 13 bases separating them. The CDR3 contains 14 residues.

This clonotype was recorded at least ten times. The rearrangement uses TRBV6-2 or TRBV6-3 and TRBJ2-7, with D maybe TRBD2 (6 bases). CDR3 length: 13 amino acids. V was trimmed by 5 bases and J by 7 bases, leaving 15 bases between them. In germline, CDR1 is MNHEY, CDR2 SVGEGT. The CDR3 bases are TGTGCCAGCAGTCTTACGGGAGCGTGGGAGCAGTACTTC. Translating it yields CASSLTGAWEQYF.

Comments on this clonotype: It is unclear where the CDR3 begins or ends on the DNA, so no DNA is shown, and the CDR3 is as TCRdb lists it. The chain's CDR3 is CAWQSVGAGATIF. The chain has TRBV30 and TRBJ2-1; the table's D call, TRBD1, has no DNA check behind it. The germline V gene has CDR1 GTSNPN and CDR2 SVGIG (reference sequence). The CDR3 is 13 residues long, ends included.

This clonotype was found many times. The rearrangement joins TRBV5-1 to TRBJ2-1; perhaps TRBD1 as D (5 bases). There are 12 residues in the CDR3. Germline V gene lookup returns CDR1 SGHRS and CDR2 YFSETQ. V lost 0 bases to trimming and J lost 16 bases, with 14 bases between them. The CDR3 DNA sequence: TGCGCCAGCAGCTTGGATCCAGGGCAACTCTTCTTC. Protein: CASSLDPGQLFF. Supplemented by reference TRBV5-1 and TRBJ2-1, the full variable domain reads KAGVTQTPRYLIKTRGQQVTLSCSPISGHRSVSWYQQTPGQGLQFLFEYFSETQRNKGNFPGRFSGRQFSNSRSEMNVSTLELGDSALYLCASSLDPGQLFFGPGTRLTVL.

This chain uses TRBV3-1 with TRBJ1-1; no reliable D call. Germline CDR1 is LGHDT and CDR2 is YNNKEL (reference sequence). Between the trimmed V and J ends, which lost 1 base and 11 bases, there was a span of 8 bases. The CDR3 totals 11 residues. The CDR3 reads CASSQVGRAFF. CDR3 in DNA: TGTGCCAGCAGCCAAGTTGGGCGCGCTTTCTTT.

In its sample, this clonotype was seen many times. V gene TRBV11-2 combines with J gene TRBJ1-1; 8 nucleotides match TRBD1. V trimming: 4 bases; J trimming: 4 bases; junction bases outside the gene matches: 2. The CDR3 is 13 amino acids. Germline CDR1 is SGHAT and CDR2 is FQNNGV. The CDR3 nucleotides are TGTGCCAGCAGCTCCGGACAGGGCACTGAAGCTTTCTTT. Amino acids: CASSSGQGTEAFF.

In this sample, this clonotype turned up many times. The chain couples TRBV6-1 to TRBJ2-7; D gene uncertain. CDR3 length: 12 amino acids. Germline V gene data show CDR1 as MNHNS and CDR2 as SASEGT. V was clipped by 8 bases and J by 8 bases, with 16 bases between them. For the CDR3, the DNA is TGTGCCAGCCTGGACGGACCTACGAAGCAGTACTTC. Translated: CASLDGPTKQYF.